These 12 T cell receptor beta chains were all obtained from the same sample, sequenced in a study of beta chain features in type 1 diabetes. Isolated RNA was reverse transcribed in full, so expressed TCRB transcripts were sequenced. The repertoire was sequenced with immunoSEQ multiplex PCR; TCRdb's copy has only in-frame clones and lacks some. The table has around 330,000 clones, approximately 10% seen once. The sample consisted of naive CD4+ T cells from blood. These receptors all stem from a woman aged 25-40 years in good health.

There are a few counts of this clone. The chain combines TRBV19 with TRBJ2-5, with 10 bases that match TRBD1. Losses at the gene ends were 5 bases for V and 5 bases for J; bases not matched to a gene: 11. CDR1 LNHDA and CDR2 SQIVND come from the germline V gene (reference sequence). This CDR3 is 16 amino acids long. Here the CDR3 reads CASSLGTGADGETQYF. CDR3 in DNA: TGTGCCAGTAGTCTAGGGACAGGGGCTGATGGGGAGACCCAGTACTTC.

The table lists this clone with a few counts. The chain links TRBV28 to TRBJ1-5; 9 bases line up with TRBD1. Germline trimming cut 4 bases from V and 4 bases from J; bases unmatched to any gene: 5. Germline loops: CDR1 MDHEN, CDR2 SYDVKM. The CDR3 spans 15 residues. The CDR3 nucleotides read TGTGCCAGCAGTTACGACAGGGGGGGAAATCAGCCCCAGCATTTT. Its translation is CASSYDRGGNQPQHF.

V and J are TRBV7-6 and TRBJ1-5; D not certain. V lost 2 bases, J lost 1 base, and 3 bases lay in between. CDR1 is SGHVS, CDR2 FNYEAQ, per germline. The CDR3 sequence is 13 residues long. The CDR3 loop is CASSLSSNQPQHF. The DNA of the CDR3 is TGTGCCAGCAGCTTAAGCAGCAATCAGCCCCAGCATTTT. Using reference TRBV7-6 and TRBJ1-5 for the parts outside the CDR3, the full variable domain is GAGVSQSPRYKVTKRGQDVALRCDPISGHVSLYWYRQALGQGPEFLTYFNYEAQQDKSGLPNDRFSAERPEGSISTLTIQRTEQRDSAMYRCASSLSSNQPQHFGDGTRLSIL.

CDR3 sequence reads: CASSLVDGRALYEQYF. In nucleotides, the CDR3 is TGCGCCAGCAGCTTGGTTGACGGGAGGGCCCTTTACGAGCAGTACTTC. The genes are TRBV5-1 and TRBJ2-7; 8 nucleotides line up with TRBD2. This CDR3 contains 16 residues. V lost 0 bases, J lost 4 bases, and 9 bases stayed unmatched. Germline V CDR1 and CDR2: SGHRS, YFSETQ. Combining the CDR3 with reference TRBV5-1 and TRBJ2-7 gives the whole variable domain KAGVTQTPRYLIKTRGQQVTLSCSPISGHRSVSWYQQTPGQGLQFLFEYFSETQRNKGNFPGRFSGRQFSNSRSEMNVSTLELGDSALYLCASSLVDGRALYEQYFGPGTRLTVT.

This clone turned up a few times. This chain uses TRBV2 with TRBJ2-3, with 8 positions matching TRBD1. Germline V CDR1 and CDR2: SNHLY, FYNNEI. V was pared by 4 bases and J by 2 bases, with 2 bases of the junction left unmatched. The CDR3 runs to 14 residues. The CDR3 region is CASSGQGYTDTQYF. The CDR3 DNA follows: TGTGCCAGCAGTGGACAGGGGTACACAGATACGCAGTATTTT.

The J gene is TRBJ1-4, the V gene TRBV6-4; a possible D gene is TRBD1 (6 bases). The CDR3 spans 14 residues. The germline gives CDR1 MRHNA, CDR2 SNTAGT. The ends were cut back, 6 bases at V and 5 bases at J, with 13 bases in the middle. The CDR3 DNA reads TGTGCCAGCAGCCCCGGGACAAAGAATGAAAAACTGTTTTTT. Protein: CASSPGTKNEKLFF.

This clone was seen a few times. This chain joins TRBV11-2 and TRBJ1-2; no firm D call. CDR1 is SGHAT and CDR2 is FQNNGV in the germline V gene. V was pared by 7 bases and J by 1 base, with 16 bases between. The CDR3 is 15 residues long. The CDR3 sequence: CASTKVAGINYGYTF. CDR3 nucleotide sequence: TGTGCCAGCACCAAAGTTGCGGGGATTAACTATGGCTACACCTTC. The variable domain in full, with the rest retrieved from reference TRBV11-2 and TRBJ1-2, is EAGVAQSPRYKIIEKRQSVAFWCNPISGHATLYWYQQILGQGPKLLIQFQNNGVVDDSQLPKDRFSAERLKGVDSTLKIQPAKLEDSAVYLCASTKVAGINYGYTFGSGTRLTVV.

The chain is built from TRBV20-1 and TRBJ2-7; D is undetermined. Trimming took off 3 bases at V and 4 bases at J, with 4 bases between the two ends. The CDR3 runs 10 residues. Germline CDR1 is DFQATT and CDR2 is SNEGSKA (reference sequence). Here the CDR3 DNA reads TGCAGTGCTAGCGGGTACGAGCAGTACTTC. Translated: CSASGYEQYF.

This clone was seen more than once but under ten times. The chain carries TRBV7-9 and TRBJ1-2; 9 bases map to TRBD1. There are 13 residues in the CDR3. CDR1 is SEHNR and CDR2 is FQNEAQ in the germline V gene (reference sequence). V gave up 4 bases and J gave up 8 bases; unmatched junction bases: 5. This chain's CDR3 is CASSSGTGKGYTF. The CDR3 DNA reads as TGTGCCAGCAGCTCCGGGACAGGGAAAGGCTACACCTTC.

This sequence joins TRBV28 and TRBJ2-1; a possible D gene is TRBD1 (6 bases). Germline V gives CDR1 MDHEN, CDR2 SYDVKM. The CDR3 length is 13 residues. Trimming left V 4 bases short and J 6 bases short, with 10 bases between. The DNA of the CDR3 is TGTGCCAGCAGTTGGACAGTTCCCAATGAGCAGTTCTTC. Its protein is CASSWTVPNEQFF.

This clone occurred a few times. The chain's CDR3 is CAWRGRGTSYEQYF. The CDR3, as DNA: TGTGCCTGGAGGGGACGCGGGACGTCCTACGAGCAGTACTTC. The J gene is TRBJ2-7, the V gene TRBV30; D perhaps matches TRBD2 (6 bases). The ends were cut back, 3 bases at V and 1 base at J, with 13 bases in the middle. The length of the CDR3 is 14 residues. CDR1 and CDR2 from the germline V gene are GTSNPN and SVGIG (reference sequence).

This chain links TRBV4-3 with TRBJ1-1; D gene uncertain. This CDR3 spans 14 amino acids. Germline loops: CDR1 LGHNA, CDR2 YSLEER. Deletions cut 7 bases from V and 3 bases from J, with 15 bases between. The CDR3 sequence is CASKRTAGDTEAFF. In nucleotides, the CDR3 is TGCGCCAGCAAACGGACTGCCGGGGACACTGAAGCTTTCTTT.